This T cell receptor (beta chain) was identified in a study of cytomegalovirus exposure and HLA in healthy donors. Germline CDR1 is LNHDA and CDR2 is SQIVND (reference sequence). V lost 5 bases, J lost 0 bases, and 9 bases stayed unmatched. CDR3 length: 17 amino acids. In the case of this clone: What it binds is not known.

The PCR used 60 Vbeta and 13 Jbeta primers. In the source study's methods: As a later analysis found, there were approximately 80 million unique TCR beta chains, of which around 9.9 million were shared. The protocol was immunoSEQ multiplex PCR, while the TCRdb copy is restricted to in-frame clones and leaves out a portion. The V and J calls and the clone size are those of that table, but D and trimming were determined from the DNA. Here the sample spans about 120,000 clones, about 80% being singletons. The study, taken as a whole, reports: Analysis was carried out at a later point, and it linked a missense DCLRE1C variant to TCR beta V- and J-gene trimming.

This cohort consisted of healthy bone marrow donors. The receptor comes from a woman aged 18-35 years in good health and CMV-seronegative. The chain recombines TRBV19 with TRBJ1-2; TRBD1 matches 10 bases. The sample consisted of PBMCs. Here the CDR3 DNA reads TGTGCCAGTAGTTTCCGGGACAGGGGATCGGCTAACTATGGCTACACCTTC. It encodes CASSFRDRGSANYGYTF.